These 29 T cell receptor beta chains came from one sample sequenced in a study of neurological immune-mediated disorders. TCRdb reanalysed the 5' RACE reads using MiXCR and keeps one entry per CDR3 protein. This table holds more than 45,000 distinct CDR3 sequences, around 3.4% found once. Sample: PBMCs. The origin of the receptors is a woman in her 30s with multiple sclerosis.

The gene calls are TRBV7-6 and TRBJ2-3; 8 bases align to TRBD2. In germline, CDR1 is SGHVS, CDR2 FNYEAQ. The CDR3 extends over 14 amino acids. V dropped 5 bases and J dropped 4; count of bases not matched to a gene: 5. The CDR3 DNA reads TGTGCCAGCAGCGACGTCGGGAGGGCAGATACGCAGTATTTT. Protein product: CASSDVGRADTQYF.

This clonotype was picked up a small number of times. The chain uses TRBV20-1 and TRBJ1-3; D not certain. Trimming left V 1 base short and J 10 bases short, with 20 bases between. CDR1 DFQATT and CDR2 SNEGSKA come from the germline V gene (reference sequence). The CDR3 totals 15 residues. The CDR3 DNA reads TGCAGTGCTAGAGGATACGGGGTACTCGGGGAAACCATATATTTT. Its translation: CSARGYGVLGETIYF.

Ten or more counts support this clonotype. The gene calls are TRBV12-3 or TRBV12-4 and TRBJ2-7; D possibly corresponds to TRBD2 (5 bases). The CDR3 loop spans 14 amino acids. Trimming stripped 1 base from V and 4 bases from J, with 11 bases between. CDR3 residues: CASSLDSTGYEQYF. The CDR3 DNA reads as TGTGCCAGCAGTTTAGACTCGACGGGGTACGAGCAGTACTTC.

The V and J genes are TRBV28 and TRBJ1-6; TRBD1 matches 7 bases. The CDR3 loop spans 16 amino acids. J lost 9 bases, V lost 6 bases, and 14 bases had no gene match. Per germline, CDR1 MDHEN and CDR2 SYDVKM. CDR3 amino acids: CASRLRVGGGSSPLHF. The CDR3 coding sequence is TGTGCCAGCAGGTTGCGGGTAGGGGGCGGTTCTTCACCCCTCCACTTT.

The chain is built from TRBV7-8 and TRBJ2-7; D gene ambiguous. The V end was cut by 1 base, the J end by 3 bases, with 7 bases between. The CDR3 is made up of 13 amino acids. The germline V gene encodes CDR1 SGHVS and CDR2 FQNEAQ. This chain's CDR3 is CASSLVDYYEQYF. The CDR3 nucleotides are TGTGCCAGCAGCTTAGTGGATTACTACGAGCAGTACTTC.

This clonotype was detected many times. The chain couples TRBV5-1 to TRBJ2-7; 7 nucleotides agree with TRBD1. The germline gives CDR1 SGHRS, CDR2 YFSETQ. The ends lost 7 bases at V and 0 bases at J; junction bases unmatched: 7. This CDR3 region has 14 residues. This CDR3 reads CASSTGSFSYEQYF. In DNA, the CDR3 is TGCGCCAGCTCGACAGGGAGCTTCTCCTACGAGCAGTACTTC. Full variable domain (missing parts from reference TRBV5-1 and TRBJ2-7): KAGVTQTPRYLIKTRGQQVTLSCSPISGHRSVSWYQQTPGQGLQFLFEYFSETQRNKGNFPGRFSGRQFSNSRSEMNVSTLELGDSALYLCASSTGSFSYEQYFGPGTRLTVT.

In its sample, this clonotype was seen many times. The chain joins TRBV5-1 to TRBJ2-3, with 8 nucleotides matching TRBD1. Germline V CDR1 and CDR2: SGHRS, YFSETQ. V was clipped by 3 bases and J by 3 bases; unmatched bases: 3. This CDR3 is 14 amino acids long. The CDR3 DNA reads TGCGCCAGCAGCTCTGGACAGGGAACAGATACGCAGTATTTT. It is translated as CASSSGQGTDTQYF.

In its sample, this clonotype was seen many times. The chain has TRBV5-5 and TRBJ2-1, with 7 bases identical to TRBD2. The CDR3 consists of 15 residues. Germline CDR1 is SGHKS and CDR2 is YYEKEE (reference sequence). V was pared by 7 bases and J by 1 base, with 8 bases of the junction left unmatched. CDR3 loop: CASGGAGTSYNEQFF. DNA for the CDR3: TGTGCCAGCGGGGGAGCGGGAACATCCTACAATGAGCAGTTCTTC.

This clonotype was detected many times. The rearrangement links TRBV20-1 to TRBJ2-7; D is unclear. The germline CDR1 and CDR2 sequences are DFQATT and SNEGSKA (reference sequence). Trimming pared 0 bases from V and 2 bases from J, leaving 8 bases between. The CDR3 length is 13 residues. The CDR3 spells CSARDPQTYEQYF. The CDR3 coding sequence is TGCAGTGCTAGAGATCCTCAAACCTACGAGCAGTACTTC.

This clonotype occurred many times. The chain carries TRBV5-1 and TRBJ2-3, with D possibly called TRBD1 or TRBD2 (5 bases each). Per the germline V gene, CDR1 is SGHRS and CDR2 is YFSETQ. The CDR3 spans 13 residues. The V and J ends lost 3 bases and 9 bases respectively, with 14 bases between them. The CDR3 bases are TGCGCCAGCAGCTGGGACCCAGCAGGGACGCAGTATTTT. It is translated as CASSWDPAGTQYF. The full variable domain, in which reference TRBV5-1 and TRBJ2-3 provide the parts outside the CDR3, is KAGVTQTPRYLIKTRGQQVTLSCSPISGHRSVSWYQQTPGQGLQFLFEYFSETQRNKGNFPGRFSGRQFSNSRSEMNVSTLELGDSALYLCASSWDPAGTQYFGPGTRLTVL.

This clonotype was detected many times. The chain uses TRBV5-5 and TRBJ2-7; 9 bases are shared with TRBD1. With 2 bases clipped from V and 3 bases from J, the junction kept 6 bases outside the gene matches. The germline gives CDR1 SGHKS, CDR2 YYEKEE (reference sequence). CDR3 length: 15 residues. CDR3 loop: CASSFRGTGNYEQYF. CDR3 DNA: TGTGCCAGCAGCTTTCGGGGGACAGGGAACTACGAGCAGTACTTC. The whole variable domain, filled in from reference TRBV5-5 and TRBJ2-7, reads DAGVTQSPTHLIKTRGQQVTLRCSPISGHKSVSWYQQVLGQGPQFIFQYYEKEERGRGNFPDRFSARQFPNYSSELNVNALLLGDSALYLCASSFRGTGNYEQYFGPGTRLTVT.

The chain employs TRBV5-4 and TRBJ2-5, with 8 bases matching TRBD1. The trim removed 4 bases at V and 2 bases at J, leaving 13 bases unmatched. This CDR3 region has 17 residues. CDR1 is SGHNT and CDR2 is YYREEE in the germline V gene (reference sequence). The CDR3 sequence is CASSHPRQGWEQETQYF. Written as DNA, the CDR3 is TGTGCCAGCAGCCACCCCCGACAGGGGTGGGAGCAAGAGACCCAGTACTTC.

This clonotype was recorded many times. V and J are TRBV12-3 or TRBV12-4 and TRBJ1-2; D not certain. CDR3 size: 13 residues. V lost 8 bases and J lost 5, with 15 bases in between. This chain's CDR3 is CASATGAGYGYTF. The CDR3 DNA sequence: TGTGCCAGCGCAACGGGCGCAGGATATGGCTACACCTTC.

The chain links TRBV4-2 to TRBJ2-7; D may be TRBD1 (7 bases). Between the trimmed V and J ends, which lost 1 base and 3 bases, there was a span of 16 bases. Germline CDR1 reads LGHNA; CDR2 reads YNFKEQ. This CDR3 has 16 amino acids. CDR3 residues: CASSQGVEGALYEQYF. The CDR3 DNA sequence: TGTGCCAGCAGCCAAGGAGTGGAGGGGGCTCTCTACGAGCAGTACTTC.

This clonotype showed up many times. The chain is built from TRBV27 and TRBJ1-1, with D perhaps TRBD1 (6 bases). The CDR3 has 15 residues. Germline CDR1 and CDR2: MNHEY and SMNVEV (reference sequence). V was clipped by 6 bases and J by 8 bases, with 22 bases between them. CDR3 sequence reads: CASRETGQTNKEAFF. The CDR3 DNA follows: TGTGCCAGCAGGGAAACTGGACAGACAAACAAGGAAGCTTTCTTT.

This clonotype was seen ten or more times. This rearrangement joins TRBV7-2 to TRBJ2-5, with D perhaps matching TRBD2 (6 bases). Looked up from germline, CDR1 is SGHTA and CDR2 is FQGNSA. The CDR3 is made up of 15 amino acids. V gave up 1 base and J gave up 7 bases, with 16 bases separating them. CDR3 region: CASSLGGVRGGTQYF. For the CDR3, the DNA is TGTGCCAGCAGCTTAGGGGGGGTCCGGGGAGGGACCCAGTACTTC.

This clonotype was picked up many times. The V gene is TRBV5-1, the J gene TRBJ2-6; D call uncertain. V dropped 6 bases and J dropped 0 bases, with 16 bases sitting between them. Germline lookup yields CDR1 SGHRS and CDR2 YFSETQ. CDR3 length equals 17 residues. This CDR3 reads CASTLESPTSGANVLTF. Written as DNA, the CDR3 is TGCGCCAGCACCCTTGAGAGTCCCACCTCTGGGGCCAACGTCCTGACTTTC.

The table lists this clonotype with many counts. The chain is built from TRBV20-1 and TRBJ2-7; TRBD1 might be the D (6 bases). The V end was cut by 4 bases, the J end by 9 bases, with 13 bases between. The CDR3 has 11 residues. Germline loops: CDR1 DFQATT, CDR2 SNEGSKA (reference sequence). The chain's CDR3 is CSATGQIGQYF. The DNA for the CDR3 is TGCAGTGCTACCGGACAGATAGGGCAGTACTTC.

This clonotype was detected many times. The chain uses TRBV6-5 and TRBJ1-2, with a weak D call TRBD1 (6 bases). V was shortened by 4 bases and J by 8 bases, with 14 bases between the two germline ends. Germline CDR1 is MNHEY and CDR2 is SVGAGI. This CDR3 spans 13 amino acids. The CDR3 loop reads CASSSRQAGGYTF. The DNA of the CDR3 is TGTGCCAGCAGTTCGAGACAGGCCGGGGGCTACACCTTC.

This clonotype was seen repeatedly, ten times or more. The CDR3 loop is CSATGTTAYEQYF. The CDR3 nucleotides read TGCAGTGCTACTGGGACTACCGCCTACGAGCAGTACTTC. This chain connects TRBV20-1 to TRBJ2-7; 7 bases fit TRBD2. This CDR3 is built from 13 residues. The ends lost 4 bases at V and 2 bases at J; junction bases unmatched: 5. Looked up from germline, CDR1 is DFQATT and CDR2 is SNEGSKA (reference sequence).

Ten or more counts support this clonotype. The rearrangement links TRBV7-6 to TRBJ2-5; D ambiguous. The germline V and J ends were trimmed by 4 bases and 4 bases, with 10 bases remaining between them. Germline assignment: CDR1 SGHVS and CDR2 FNYEAQ. There are 13 residues in the CDR3. For the CDR3, the DNA is TGTGCCAGCAGCTCCCGGTTCGTAGAGACCCAGTACTTC. Translated: CASSSRFVETQYF.

This clonotype was detected ten times or more. The chain carries TRBV9 and TRBJ1-1, with unresolved D. This CDR3 spans 12 amino acids. The V end was cut by 4 bases, the J end by 6 bases, with 10 bases between. Germline values: CDR1 SGDLS, CDR2 YYNGEE. Here the CDR3 DNA reads TGTGCCAGCAGCCTCTTAGGAGCTGAAGCTTTCTTT. It encodes CASSLLGAEAFF.

The CDR3 protein is CASSRGISGIRSEQFF. CDR3 coding DNA: TGCGCCAGCAGTCGCGGGATTAGCGGGATTAGGAGTGAGCAGTTCTTC. This chain uses TRBV5-1 with TRBJ2-1; the match to TRBD2 covers 8 bases. CDR3 length: 16 residues. Per germline, CDR1 SGHRS and CDR2 YFSETQ. Unmatched junction bases numbered 16, after V lost 5 bases and J lost 9 bases.

This clonotype was counted many times. V is TRBV15 and J is TRBJ2-5; D is possibly TRBD1 or TRBD2 (5 bases each). V gave up 3 bases and J gave up 4 bases, with 18 bases separating them. The CDR3 loop spans 16 amino acids. The germline gives CDR1 LNHNV, CDR2 YYDKDF (reference sequence). The CDR3 region has the DNA TGTGCCACCAGCAGTGCTGGGACGATCCAGGGAGAGACCCAGTACTTC. Encoded protein: CATSSAGTIQGETQYF.

This clonotype was recorded at least ten times. V usage is TRBV5-1 and J usage is TRBJ2-1; the match to TRBD2 covers 7 bases. With 0 bases clipped from V and 8 bases from J, the junction kept 5 bases outside the gene matches. Germline CDR1 reads SGHRS; CDR2 reads YFSETQ. The CDR3 length is 14 residues. The CDR3 loop reads CASSLAHTSDEQFF. The CDR3 bases are TGCGCCAGCAGCTTGGCCCATACTAGCGATGAGCAGTTCTTC. Looking up the rest from reference TRBV5-1 and TRBJ2-1 gives the full variable domain: KAGVTQTPRYLIKTRGQQVTLSCSPISGHRSVSWYQQTPGQGLQFLFEYFSETQRNKGNFPGRFSGRQFSNSRSEMNVSTLELGDSALYLCASSLAHTSDEQFFGPGTRLTVL.

This clonotype showed up many times. V and J are TRBV28 and TRBJ1-1; D ambiguous. CDR1 and CDR2 from the germline V gene are MDHEN and SYDVKM. Trimming stripped 5 bases from V and 0 bases from J, with 10 bases between. CDR3 length: 14 residues. CDR3 amino acids: CASSPQDLNTEAFF. CDR3 in DNA: TGTGCCAGCAGTCCTCAAGACCTGAACACTGAAGCTTTCTTT. Looking up the rest from reference TRBV28 and TRBJ1-1 gives the full variable domain: DVKVTQSSRYLVKRTGEKVFLECVQDMDHENMFWYRQDPGLGLRLIYFSYDVKMKEKGDIPEGYSVSREKKERFSLILESASTNQTSMYLCASSPQDLNTEAFFGQGTRLTVV.

This clonotype was seen ten or more times. The chain couples TRBV5-6 to TRBJ1-2, with 9 bases identical to TRBD1. V lost 4 bases and J lost 4; bases outside the gene matches: 5. Germline lookup yields CDR1 SGHDT and CDR2 YYEEEE. This CDR3 contains 14 residues. The CDR3 DNA reads as TGTGCCAGCAGCAAGACAGGGGGACTCTATGGCTACACCTTC. Amino acids: CASSKTGGLYGYTF. Full variable domain (missing parts from reference TRBV5-6 and TRBJ1-2): DAGVTQSPTHLIKTRGQQVTLRCSPKSGHDTVSWYQQALGQGPQFIFQYYEEEERQRGNFPDRFSGHQFPNYSSELNVNALLLGDSALYLCASSKTGGLYGYTFGSGTRLTVV.

In this sample, this clonotype turned up many times. The chain is built from TRBV12-3 or TRBV12-4 and TRBJ1-2, with D uncertain. V was shortened by 7 bases and J by 2 bases, with 14 bases between the two germline ends. This CDR3 comprises 14 residues. CDR3 amino acids: CASTPEGSNYGYTF. The CDR3 coding sequence is TGTGCCAGCACTCCCGAGGGTTCAAACTATGGCTACACCTTC.

This clonotype was seen at least ten times. This rearrangement joins TRBV29-1 to TRBJ2-3; TRBD2 matches 7 bases. The length of the CDR3 is 16 residues. The V gene's germline CDR1 is SQVTM and CDR2 ANQGSEA. Trimming took 7 bases from V and 1 from J; bases not matched to a gene: 14. CDR3 in DNA: TGCAGCGCTAGGCTCGAGCGGGGTCTGGGCACAGATACGCAGTATTTT. Residues: CSARLERGLGTDTQYF.